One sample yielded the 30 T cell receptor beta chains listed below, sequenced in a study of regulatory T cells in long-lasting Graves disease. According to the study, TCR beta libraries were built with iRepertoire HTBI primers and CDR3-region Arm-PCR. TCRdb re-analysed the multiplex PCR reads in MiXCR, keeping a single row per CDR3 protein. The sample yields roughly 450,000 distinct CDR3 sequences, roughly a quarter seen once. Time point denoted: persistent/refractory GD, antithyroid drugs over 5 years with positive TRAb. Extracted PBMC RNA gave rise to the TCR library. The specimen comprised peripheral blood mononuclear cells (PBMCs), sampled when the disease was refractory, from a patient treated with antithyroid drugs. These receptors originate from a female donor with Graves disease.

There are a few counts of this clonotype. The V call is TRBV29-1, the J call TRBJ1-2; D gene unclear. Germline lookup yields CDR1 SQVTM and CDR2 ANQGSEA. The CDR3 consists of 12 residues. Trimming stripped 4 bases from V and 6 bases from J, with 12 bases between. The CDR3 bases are TGCAGCGTTGGGGGTCAGCTAGATGGCTACACCTTC. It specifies CSVGGQLDGYTF.

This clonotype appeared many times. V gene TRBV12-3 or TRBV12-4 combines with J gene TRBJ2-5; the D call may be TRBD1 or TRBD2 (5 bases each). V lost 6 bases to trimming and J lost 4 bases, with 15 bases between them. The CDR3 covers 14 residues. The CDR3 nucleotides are TGTGCCAGCAGCGCCAGGGAGCTACGAGAGACCCAGTACTTC. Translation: CASSARELRETQYF.

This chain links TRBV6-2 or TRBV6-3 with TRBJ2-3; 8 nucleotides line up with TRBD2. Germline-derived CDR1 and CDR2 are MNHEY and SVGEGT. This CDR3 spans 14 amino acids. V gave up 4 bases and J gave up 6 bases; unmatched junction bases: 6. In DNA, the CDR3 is TGTGCCAGCAGTTCTAGCGGGTCATCTGATACGCAGTATTTT. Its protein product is CASSSSGSSDTQYF.

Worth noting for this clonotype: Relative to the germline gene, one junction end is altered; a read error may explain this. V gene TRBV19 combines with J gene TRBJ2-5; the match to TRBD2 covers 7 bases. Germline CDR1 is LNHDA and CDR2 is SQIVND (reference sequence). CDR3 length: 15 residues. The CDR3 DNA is TGTGCCAGTAGCCCTGGCGCTAGAGGGAGGGAGACCCGGTACTTC. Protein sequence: CASSPGARGRETRYF.

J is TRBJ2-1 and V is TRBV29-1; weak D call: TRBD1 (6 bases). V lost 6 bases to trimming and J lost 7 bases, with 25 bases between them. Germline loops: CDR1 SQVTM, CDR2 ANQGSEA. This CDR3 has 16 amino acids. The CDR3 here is CSVHKEQGIPGNEQFF. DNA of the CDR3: TGCAGCGTCCACAAGGAACAGGGAATTCCTGGGAATGAGCAGTTCTTC.

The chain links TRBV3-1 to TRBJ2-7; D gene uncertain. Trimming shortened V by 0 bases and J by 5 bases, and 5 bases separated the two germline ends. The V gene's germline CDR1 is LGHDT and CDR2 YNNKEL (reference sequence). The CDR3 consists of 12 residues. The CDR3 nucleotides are TGTGCCAGCAGCCAAGATAAAAACGAGCAGTACTTC. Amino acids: CASSQDKNEQYF.

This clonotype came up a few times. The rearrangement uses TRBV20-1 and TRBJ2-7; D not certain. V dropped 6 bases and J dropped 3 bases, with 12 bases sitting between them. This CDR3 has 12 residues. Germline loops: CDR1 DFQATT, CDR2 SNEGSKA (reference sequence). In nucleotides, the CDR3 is TGCAGTGCCGACGGGCCGAACTACGAGCAGTACTTC. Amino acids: CSADGPNYEQYF.

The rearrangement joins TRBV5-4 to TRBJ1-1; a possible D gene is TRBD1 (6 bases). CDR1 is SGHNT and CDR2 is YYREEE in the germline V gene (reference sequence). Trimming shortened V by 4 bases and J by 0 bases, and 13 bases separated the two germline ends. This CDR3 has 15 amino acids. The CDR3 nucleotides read TGTGCCAGCAGCCAGCTGGGGGCTCTGAACACTGAAGCTTTCTTT. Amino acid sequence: CASSQLGALNTEAFF.

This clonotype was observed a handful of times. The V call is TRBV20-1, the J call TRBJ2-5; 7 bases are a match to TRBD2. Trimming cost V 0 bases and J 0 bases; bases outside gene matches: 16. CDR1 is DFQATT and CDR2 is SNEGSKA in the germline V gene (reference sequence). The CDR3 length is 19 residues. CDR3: CSARDVWDWGGIYQETQYF. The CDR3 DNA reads TGCAGTGCTAGAGATGTTTGGGACTGGGGGGGGATTTACCAAGAGACCCAGTACTTC.

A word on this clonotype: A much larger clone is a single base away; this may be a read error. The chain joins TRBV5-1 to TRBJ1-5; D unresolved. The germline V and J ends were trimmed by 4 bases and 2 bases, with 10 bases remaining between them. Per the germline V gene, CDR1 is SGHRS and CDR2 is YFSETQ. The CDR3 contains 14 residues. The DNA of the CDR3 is TGCGCCAGCAGCACGGACGAGGGCAATCAGCCCCAGCATTTT. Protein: CASSTDEGNQPQHF.

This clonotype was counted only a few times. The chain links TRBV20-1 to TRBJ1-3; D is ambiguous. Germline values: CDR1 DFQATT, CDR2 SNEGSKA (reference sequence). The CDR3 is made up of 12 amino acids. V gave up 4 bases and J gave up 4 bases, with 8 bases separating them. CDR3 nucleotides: TGCAGTGCTAACCCTGGCGGAAACACCATATATTTT. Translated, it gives CSANPGGNTIYF.

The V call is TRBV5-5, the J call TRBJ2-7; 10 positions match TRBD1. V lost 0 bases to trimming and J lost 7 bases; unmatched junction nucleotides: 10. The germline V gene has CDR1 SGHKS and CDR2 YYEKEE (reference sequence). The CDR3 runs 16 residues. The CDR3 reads CASSLGPGQGRIEQYF. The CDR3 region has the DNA TGTGCCAGCAGCTTGGGGCCGGGACAGGGGAGAATTGAGCAGTACTTC.

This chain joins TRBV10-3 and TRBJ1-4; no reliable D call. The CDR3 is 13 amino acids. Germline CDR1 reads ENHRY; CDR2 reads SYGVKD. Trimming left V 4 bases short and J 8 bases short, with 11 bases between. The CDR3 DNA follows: TGTGCCATCAGTGTTTTTGAATGGGAAAAACTGTTTTTT. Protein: CAISVFEWEKLFF.

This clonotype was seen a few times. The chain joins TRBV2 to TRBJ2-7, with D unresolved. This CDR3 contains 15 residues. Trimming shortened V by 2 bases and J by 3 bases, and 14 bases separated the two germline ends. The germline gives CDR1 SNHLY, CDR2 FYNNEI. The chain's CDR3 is CASSEKLRSLYEQYF. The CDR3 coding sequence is TGTGCCAGCAGTGAAAAGTTAAGATCCCTCTACGAGCAGTACTTC.

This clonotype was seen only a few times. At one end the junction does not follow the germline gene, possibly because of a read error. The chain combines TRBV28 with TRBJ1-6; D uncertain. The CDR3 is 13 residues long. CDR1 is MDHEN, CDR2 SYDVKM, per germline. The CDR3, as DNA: TGTGCCAACAGTTTAAGCTATAATTCACCCCTCCACTTT. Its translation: CANSLSYNSPLHF.

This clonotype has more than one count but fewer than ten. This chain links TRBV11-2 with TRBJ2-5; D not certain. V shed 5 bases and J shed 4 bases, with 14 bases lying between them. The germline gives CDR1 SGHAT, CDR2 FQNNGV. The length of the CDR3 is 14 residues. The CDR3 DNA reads TGTGCCAGCAGCCGGGCCTTTTCGGGAGAGACCCAGTACTTC. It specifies CASSRAFSGETQYF.

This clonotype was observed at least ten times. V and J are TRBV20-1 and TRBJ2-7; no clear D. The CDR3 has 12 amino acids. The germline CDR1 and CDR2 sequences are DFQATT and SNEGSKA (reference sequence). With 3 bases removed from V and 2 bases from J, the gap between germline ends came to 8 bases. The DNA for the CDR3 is TGCAGTGCTAGTGGCGTAACCTACGAGCAGTACTTC. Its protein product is CSASGVTYEQYF.

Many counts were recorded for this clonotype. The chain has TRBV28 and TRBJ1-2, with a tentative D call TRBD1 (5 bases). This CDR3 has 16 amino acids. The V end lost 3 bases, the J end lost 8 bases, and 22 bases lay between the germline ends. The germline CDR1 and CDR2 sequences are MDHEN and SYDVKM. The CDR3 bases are TGTGCCAGCAGTTTGCTTTTCCCCACCCAGGGAAGGGGCTACACCTTC. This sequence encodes CASSLLFPTQGRGYTF.

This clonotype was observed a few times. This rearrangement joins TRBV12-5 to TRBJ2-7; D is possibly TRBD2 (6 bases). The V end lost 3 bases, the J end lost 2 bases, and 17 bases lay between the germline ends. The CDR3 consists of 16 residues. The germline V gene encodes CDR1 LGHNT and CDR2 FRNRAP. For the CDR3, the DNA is TGTGCTAGTGGTTTCAACCCGGGAGAAGGGACCTACGAGCAGTACTTC. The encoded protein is CASGFNPGEGTYEQYF.

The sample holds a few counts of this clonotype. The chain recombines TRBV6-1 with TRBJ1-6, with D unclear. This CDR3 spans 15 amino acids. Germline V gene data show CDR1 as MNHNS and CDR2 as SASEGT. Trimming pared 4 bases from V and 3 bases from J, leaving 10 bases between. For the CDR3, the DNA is TGTGCCAGCAGTGGGAACAGACACTATAATTCACCCCTCCACTTT. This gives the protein CASSGNRHYNSPLHF.

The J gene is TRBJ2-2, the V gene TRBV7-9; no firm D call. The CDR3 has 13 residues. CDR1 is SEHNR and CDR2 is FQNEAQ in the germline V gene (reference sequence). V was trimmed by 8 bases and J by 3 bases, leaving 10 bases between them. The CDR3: CASEDSDTGELFF. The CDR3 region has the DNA TGTGCCAGCGAAGACTCAGACACCGGGGAGCTGTTTTTT. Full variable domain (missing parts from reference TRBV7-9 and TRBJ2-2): DTGVSQNPRHKITKRGQNVTFRCDPISEHNRLYWYRQTLGQGPEFLTYFQNEAQLEKSRLLSDRFSAERPKGSFSTLEIQRTEQGDSAMYLCASEDSDTGELFFGEGSRLTVL.

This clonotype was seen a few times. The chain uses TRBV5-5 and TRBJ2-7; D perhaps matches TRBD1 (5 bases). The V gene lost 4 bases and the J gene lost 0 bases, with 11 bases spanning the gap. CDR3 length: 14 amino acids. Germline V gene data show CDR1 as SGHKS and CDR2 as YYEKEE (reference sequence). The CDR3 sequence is CASSVQGVSYEQYF. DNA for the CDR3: TGTGCCAGCAGCGTGCAGGGTGTCTCCTACGAGCAGTACTTC.

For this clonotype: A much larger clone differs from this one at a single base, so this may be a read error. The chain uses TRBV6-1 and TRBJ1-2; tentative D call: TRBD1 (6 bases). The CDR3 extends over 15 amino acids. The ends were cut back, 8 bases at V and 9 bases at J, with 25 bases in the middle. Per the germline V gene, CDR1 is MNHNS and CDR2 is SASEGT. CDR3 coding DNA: TGTGCCAGCCGGGACATAACGGTCCTTGGGTCTAGCTACACCTTC. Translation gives CASRDITVLGSSYTF.

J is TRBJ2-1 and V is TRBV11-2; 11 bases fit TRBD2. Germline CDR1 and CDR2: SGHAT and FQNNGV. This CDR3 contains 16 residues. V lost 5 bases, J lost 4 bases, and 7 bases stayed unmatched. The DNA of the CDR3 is TGTGCCAGCAGCCGATGGACTAGCGGGCGATACAATGAGCAGTTCTTC. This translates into CASSRWTSGRYNEQFF.

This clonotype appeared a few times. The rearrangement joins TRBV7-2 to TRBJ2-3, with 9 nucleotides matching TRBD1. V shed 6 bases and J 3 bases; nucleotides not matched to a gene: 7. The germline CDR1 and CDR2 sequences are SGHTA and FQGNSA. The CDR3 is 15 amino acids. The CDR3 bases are TGTGCCAGCAGTCCCCGGGACAGGGCAACAGATACGCAGTATTTT. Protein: CASSPRDRATDTQYF.

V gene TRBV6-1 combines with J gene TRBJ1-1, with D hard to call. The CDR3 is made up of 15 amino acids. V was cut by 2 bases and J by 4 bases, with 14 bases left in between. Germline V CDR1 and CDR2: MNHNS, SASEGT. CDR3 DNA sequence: TGTGCCAGCAGTGAACCCGGGTCAATGAGCACTGAAGCTTTCTTT. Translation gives CASSEPGSMSTEAFF.

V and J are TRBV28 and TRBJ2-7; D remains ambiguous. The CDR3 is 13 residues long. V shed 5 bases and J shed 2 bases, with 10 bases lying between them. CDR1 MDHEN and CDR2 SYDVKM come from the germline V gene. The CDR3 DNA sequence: TGTGCCAGCAGTGGCATAGAGCCCTACGAGCAGTACTTC. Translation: CASSGIEPYEQYF. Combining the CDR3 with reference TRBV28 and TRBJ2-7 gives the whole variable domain DVKVTQSSRYLVKRTGEKVFLECVQDMDHENMFWYRQDPGLGLRLIYFSYDVKMKEKGDIPEGYSVSREKKERFSLILESASTNQTSMYLCASSGIEPYEQYFGPGTRLTVT.

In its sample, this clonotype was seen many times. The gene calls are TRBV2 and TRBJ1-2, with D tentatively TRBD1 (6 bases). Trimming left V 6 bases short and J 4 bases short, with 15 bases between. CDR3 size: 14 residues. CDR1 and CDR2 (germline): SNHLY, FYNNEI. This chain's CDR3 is CASSERGAVYGYTF. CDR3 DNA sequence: TGTGCCAGCAGCGAACGGGGGGCAGTCTATGGCTACACCTTC.

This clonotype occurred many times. As DNA, the CDR3 is TGTGCCAGTGGGAGTTCCCCGAACGAGCAGTACTTC. It is translated as CASGSSPNEQYF. J is TRBJ2-7 and V is TRBV12-3 or TRBV12-4; perhaps TRBD2 as D (5 bases). This CDR3 region has 12 residues. V dropped 9 bases and J dropped 5 bases, with 14 bases sitting between them.

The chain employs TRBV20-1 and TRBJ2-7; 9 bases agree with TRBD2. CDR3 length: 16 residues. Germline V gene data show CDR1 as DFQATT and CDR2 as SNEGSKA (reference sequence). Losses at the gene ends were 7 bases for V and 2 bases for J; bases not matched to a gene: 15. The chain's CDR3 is CSVTPPVAGVPYEQYF. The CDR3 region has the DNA TGCAGTGTCACCCCGCCCGTAGCGGGAGTTCCCTACGAGCAGTACTTC.